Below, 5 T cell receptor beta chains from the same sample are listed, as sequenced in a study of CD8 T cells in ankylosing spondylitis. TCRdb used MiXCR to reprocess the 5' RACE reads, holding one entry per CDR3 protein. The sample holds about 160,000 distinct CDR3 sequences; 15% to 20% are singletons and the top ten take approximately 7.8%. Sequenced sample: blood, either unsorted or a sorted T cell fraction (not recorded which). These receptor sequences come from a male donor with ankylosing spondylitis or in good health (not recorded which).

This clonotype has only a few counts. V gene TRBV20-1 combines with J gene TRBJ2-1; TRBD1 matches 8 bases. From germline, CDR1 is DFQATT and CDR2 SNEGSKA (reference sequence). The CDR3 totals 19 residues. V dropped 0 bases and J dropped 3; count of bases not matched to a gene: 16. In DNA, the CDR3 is TGCAGTGCTAGAGATAGGGACAGGCGGTCAGGCGGGCTCTACAATGAGCAGTTCTTC. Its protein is CSARDRDRRSGGLYNEQFF.

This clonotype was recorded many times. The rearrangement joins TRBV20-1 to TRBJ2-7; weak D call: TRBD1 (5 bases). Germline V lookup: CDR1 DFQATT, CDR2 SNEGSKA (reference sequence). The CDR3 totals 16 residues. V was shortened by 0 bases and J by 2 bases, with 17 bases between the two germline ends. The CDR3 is CSAREADKVFPYEQYF. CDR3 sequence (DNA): TGCAGTGCTAGAGAGGCGGACAAGGTCTTCCCCTACGAGCAGTACTTC.

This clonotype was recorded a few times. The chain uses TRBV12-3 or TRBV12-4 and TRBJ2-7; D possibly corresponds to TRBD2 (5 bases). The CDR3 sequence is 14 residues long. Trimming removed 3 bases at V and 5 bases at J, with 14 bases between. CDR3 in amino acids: CASSFSGVKDEQYF. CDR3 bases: TGTGCCAGCAGTTTTTCCGGGGTGAAGGACGAGCAGTACTTC.

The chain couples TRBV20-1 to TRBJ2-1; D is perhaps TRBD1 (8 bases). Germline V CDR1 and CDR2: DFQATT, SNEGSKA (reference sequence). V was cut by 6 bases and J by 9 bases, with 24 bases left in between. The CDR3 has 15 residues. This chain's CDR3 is CSATGGAGYGAEQFF. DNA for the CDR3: TGCAGTGCCACAGGGGGGGCGGGATATGGTGCTGAGCAGTTCTTC.

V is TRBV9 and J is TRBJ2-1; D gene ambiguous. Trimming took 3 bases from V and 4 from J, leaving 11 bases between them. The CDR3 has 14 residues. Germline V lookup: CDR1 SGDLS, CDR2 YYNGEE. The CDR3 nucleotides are TGTGCCAGCAGCGAAATTTCAAGTTACAATGAGCAGTTCTTC. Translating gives CASSEISSYNEQFF.